This is a list of T cell receptor beta chains from one sample in a study of graft-versus-host responses after intestinal transplantation. Profiled with immunoSEQ multiplex PCR; TCRdb holds only in-frame clones, not every one. The sample lists some 97,000 clones; roughly 87% were seen once. Their target antigens are unknown. Sequences were derived from unstimulated CD4+ T cells sorted from spleen or lymph node cells, sampled before transplant. All receptors come from a human donor who was the organ donor for an intestinal transplant. The CDR3 runs from the conserved cysteine through the conserved F or W. The D gene is left open where the match is weak. The size entry is marked missing in some rows and otherwise reads once, few, many or a size class.

>TRBV28|TRBJ1-2|NA|NA
CASSSQTEYYGYTF
TGTGCCAGCAGTTCGCAGACAGAGTACTATGGCTACACCTTC
>TRBV20-1|TRBJ2-1|NA|NA
CSSSGNNEQFF
TGCAGTTCCTCCGGGAACAATGAGCAGTTCTTC
>TRBV5-1|TRBJ1-5|NA|NA
CASSLEWGQPQHF
TGCGCCAGCAGCTTGGAGTGGGGTCAGCCCCAGCATTTT
>TRBV6-5|TRBJ1-2|NA|NA
CASTWGGGGYTF
TGTGCCAGCACCTGGGGGGGTGGTGGCTACACCTTC
>TRBV5-1|TRBJ1-3|NA|NA
CASSPGTSGNTIYF
TGCGCCAGCAGCCCTGGGACGTCTGGAAACACCATATATTTT
>TRBV4-2|TRBJ2-7|NA|TRBD1
CASSQDPSTTGNEQYF
TGTGCCAGCAGCCAAGACCCCTCCACGACAGGGAACGAGCAGTACTTC
>TRBV2|TRBJ1-3|NA|NA
CASSEGMTAGRNTIYF
TGTGCCAGCAGTGAAGGTATGACTGCGGGAAGAAACACCATATATTTT
>TRBV6-6|TRBJ2-7|once|NA
CASSYSTGEQYF
TGTGCCAGCAGTTACTCGACGGGCGAGCAGTACTTC
>TRBV5-1|TRBJ2-1|NA|NA
CASHLRPGISYNEQFF
TGCGCCAGCCACCTAAGACCGGGAATCTCCTACAATGAGCAGTTCTTC
>TRBV19|TRBJ2-7|NA|NA
CASSDPGLSFYEQYF
TGTGCCAGTAGTGATCCGGGACTCTCCTTCTACGAGCAGTACTTC
>TRBV5-1|TRBJ2-7|NA|NA
CASSFGGEQYF
TGCGCCAGCAGCTTTGGTGGCGAGCAGTACTTC
>TRBV20-1|TRBJ2-5|NA|NA
CSATPQETQYF
TGCAGTGCGACACCCCAAGAGACCCAGTACTTC
>TRBV6-4|TRBJ1-2|NA|NA
CASSLWGSYGYTF
TGTGCCAGCAGTCTATGGGGCTCCTATGGCTACACCTTC
>TRBV19|TRBJ1-1|NA|NA
CASSIGQATTEAFF
TGTGCCAGTAGTATAGGACAGGCTACAACTGAAGCTTTCTTT
>TRBV6-6|TRBJ2-7|once|TRBD2
CASSYFGSGGVEQYF
TGTGCCAGCAGTTACTTTGGTAGCGGGGGGGTCGAGCAGTACTTC
>TRBV28|TRBJ1-4|once|TRBD1
CASSLRGPIEKLFF
TGTGCCAGCAGTCTCAGGGGGCCAATTGAAAAACTGTTTTTT
>TRBV28|TRBJ1-1|NA|NA
CASSLAPGTNEAFF
TGTGCCAGCAGTTTAGCCCCAGGGACAAATGAAGCTTTCTTT
>TRBV2|TRBJ1-1|NA|NA
CASSASYQGTEAFF
TGTGCCAGCAGTGCTAGCTACCAGGGCACTGAAGCTTTCTTT
>TRBV2|TRBJ2-5|NA|NA
CARTGGSAPYQETQYF
TGTGCCAGAACCGGGGGCAGCGCACCGTACCAAGAGACCCAGTACTTC
>TRBV20-1|TRBJ1-1|NA|NA
CSAFHFQAFF
TGCAGTGCTTTCCATTTTCAAGCTTTCTTT
>TRBV5-1|TRBJ1-4|NA|NA
CASSFDILGEKLFF
TGCGCCAGCAGCTTCGACATCCTAGGGGAAAAACTGTTTTTT
>TRBV6-6|TRBJ2-2|NA|NA
CASKGPNTGELFF
TGTGCCAGCAAAGGGCCGAACACCGGGGAGCTGTTTTTT
>TRBV30|TRBJ2-2|once|TRBD1
CAWSLVRDRNTGELFF
TGTGCCTGGAGCCTCGTTCGGGACAGAAACACCGGGGAGCTGTTTTTT
>TRBV14|TRBJ2-3|NA|TRBD1
CASRRTGQGIDTQYF
TGTGCCAGCAGACGCACCGGACAGGGGATAGATACGCAGTATTTT
>TRBV10-3|TRBJ1-3|once|NA
CAISRTGSRSGNTIYF
TGTGCCATCAGCAGAACAGGGAGCCGCTCTGGAAACACCATATATTTT
>TRBV7-3|TRBJ2-5|few|NA
CASTLRTCVVETQYF
TGTGCCAGCACCCTCAGGACTTGTGTGGTCGAGACCCAGTACTTC
>TRBV7-3|TRBJ1-1|NA|NA
CASSLIQGQEAFF
TGTGCCAGCAGCTTAATTCAAGGGCAGGAAGCTTTCTTT
>TRBV4-1|TRBJ1-1|NA|NA
CASSQPRGGNTEAFF
TGCGCCAGCAGCCAGCCGAGGGGGGGGAACACTGAAGCTTTCTTT
>TRBV30|TRBJ1-5|NA|NA
CAWNQGSNQPQHF
TGTGCCTGGAATCAAGGGTCGAACCAGCCCCAGCATTTT
>TRBV9|TRBJ2-7|NA|TRBD1
CASSRQGSPTYEQYF
TGTGCCAGCAGCAGACAGGGTTCCCCTACCTACGAGCAGTACTTC
>TRBV5-1|TRBJ1-5|NA|NA
CASRRDVGSNQPQHF
TGCGCCAGCAGACGGGACGTGGGGAGCAATCAGCCCCAGCATTTT
>TRBV19|TRBJ1-4|NA|NA
CASSIGGNEKLFF
TGTGCCAGTAGTATAGGCGGAAATGAAAAACTGTTTTTT
>TRBV28|TRBJ1-5|NA|NA
CASRRGAYSNQPQHF
TGTGCCAGCAGAAGGGGGGCATATAGCAATCAGCCCCAGCATTTT
>TRBV4-1|TRBJ1-1|NA|NA
CASSQVNTEAFF
TGCGCCAGCAGCCAAGTAAACACTGAAGCTTTCTTT
>TRBV10-3|TRBJ2-7|NA|TRBD1
CAISGTGDSYEQYF
TGTGCCATCAGTGGGACAGGGGATTCCTACGAGCAGTACTTC
>TRBV27|TRBJ2-1|NA|TRBD2
CASSLYLYASGYNEQFF
TGTGCCAGCAGTTTATATTTGTATGCTAGCGGCTACAATGAGCAGTTCTTC
>TRBV9|TRBJ1-2|NA|NA
CASSPRSGSLGYTF
TGTGCCAGCAGCCCCCGATCAGGGTCTCTTGGCTACACCTTC
>TRBV7-9|TRBJ2-5|NA|TRBD2
CASGVGLAGQETQYF
TGTGCCAGCGGAGTGGGACTAGCGGGGCAAGAGACCCAGTACTTC
>TRBV19|TRBJ2-7|NA|TRBD1
CASSIDSGTGFPYEQYF
TGTGCCAGTAGTATAGACTCCGGGACAGGGTTCCCCTACGAGCAGTACTTC
>TRBV6-4|TRBJ2-3|NA|NA
CASSQTASTDTQYF
TGTGCCAGCAGTCAAACAGCTAGCACAGATACGCAGTATTTT
>TRBV5-1|TRBJ2-5|NA|TRBD1
CASSPYRGGETQYF
TGCGCCAGCAGCCCTTACAGGGGCGGGGAGACCCAGTACTTC
>TRBV2|TRBJ2-5|NA|NA
CASSDRFRGYQETQYF
TGTGCCAGCAGTGATCGTTTCCGGGGCTACCAAGAGACCCAGTACTTC